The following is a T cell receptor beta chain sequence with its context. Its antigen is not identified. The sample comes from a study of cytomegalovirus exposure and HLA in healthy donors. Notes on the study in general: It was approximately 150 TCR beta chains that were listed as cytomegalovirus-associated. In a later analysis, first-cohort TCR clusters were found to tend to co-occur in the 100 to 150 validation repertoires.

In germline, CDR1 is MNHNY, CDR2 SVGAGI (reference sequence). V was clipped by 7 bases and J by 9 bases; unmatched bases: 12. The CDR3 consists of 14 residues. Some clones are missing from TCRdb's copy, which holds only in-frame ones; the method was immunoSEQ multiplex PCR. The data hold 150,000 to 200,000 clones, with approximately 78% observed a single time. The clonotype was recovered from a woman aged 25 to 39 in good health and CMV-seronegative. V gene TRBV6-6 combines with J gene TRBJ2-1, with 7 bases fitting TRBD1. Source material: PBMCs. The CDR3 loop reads CASTLDRRAGEQFF. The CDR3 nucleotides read TGTGCCAGCACCTTGGACAGGCGAGCTGGTGAGCAGTTCTTC.